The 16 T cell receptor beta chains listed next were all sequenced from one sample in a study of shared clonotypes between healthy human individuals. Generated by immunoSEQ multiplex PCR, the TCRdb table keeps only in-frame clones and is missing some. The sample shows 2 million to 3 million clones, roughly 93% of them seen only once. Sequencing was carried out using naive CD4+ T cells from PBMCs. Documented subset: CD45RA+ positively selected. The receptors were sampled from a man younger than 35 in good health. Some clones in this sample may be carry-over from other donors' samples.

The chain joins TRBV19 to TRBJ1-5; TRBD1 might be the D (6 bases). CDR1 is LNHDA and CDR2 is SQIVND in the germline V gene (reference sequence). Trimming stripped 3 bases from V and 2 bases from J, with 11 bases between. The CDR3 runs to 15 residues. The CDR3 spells CASSIRGSRNQPQHF. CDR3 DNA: TGTGCCAGTAGTATCAGGGGAAGCCGCAATCAGCCCCAGCATTTT.

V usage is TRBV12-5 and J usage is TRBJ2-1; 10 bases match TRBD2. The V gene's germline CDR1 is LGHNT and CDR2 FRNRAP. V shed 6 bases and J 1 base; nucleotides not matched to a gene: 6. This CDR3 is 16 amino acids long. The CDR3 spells CASGLLAGGSYNEQFF. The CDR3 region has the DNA TGTGCTAGTGGCCTCTTAGCGGGAGGTTCCTACAATGAGCAGTTCTTC.

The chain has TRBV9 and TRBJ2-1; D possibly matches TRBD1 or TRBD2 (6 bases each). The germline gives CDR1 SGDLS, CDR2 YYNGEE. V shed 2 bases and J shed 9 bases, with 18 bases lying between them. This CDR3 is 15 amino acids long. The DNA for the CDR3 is TGTGCCAGCAGCGTTACTAGCCAGGGGCTCAGTGAGCAGTTCTTC. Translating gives CASSVTSQGLSEQFF. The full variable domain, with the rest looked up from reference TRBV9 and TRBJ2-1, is DSGVTQTPKHLITATGQRVTLRCSPRSGDLSVYWYQQSLDQGLQFLIQYYNGEERAKGNILERFSAQQFPDLHSELNLSSLELGDSALYFCASSVTSQGLSEQFFGPGTRLTVL.

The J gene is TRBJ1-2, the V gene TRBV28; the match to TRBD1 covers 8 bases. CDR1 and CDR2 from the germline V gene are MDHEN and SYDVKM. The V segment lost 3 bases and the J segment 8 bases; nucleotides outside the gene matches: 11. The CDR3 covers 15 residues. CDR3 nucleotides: TGTGCCAGCAGTTTCCGGGACAGGCCCCTCAAGGGCTACACCTTC. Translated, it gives CASSFRDRPLKGYTF.

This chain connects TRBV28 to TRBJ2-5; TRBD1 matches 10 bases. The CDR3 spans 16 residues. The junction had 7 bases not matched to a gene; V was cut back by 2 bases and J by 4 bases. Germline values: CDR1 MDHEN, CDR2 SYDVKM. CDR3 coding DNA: TGTGCCAGCAGTTTACGGACAGGGGGTCCTCGAGAGACCCAGTACTTC. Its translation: CASSLRTGGPRETQYF.

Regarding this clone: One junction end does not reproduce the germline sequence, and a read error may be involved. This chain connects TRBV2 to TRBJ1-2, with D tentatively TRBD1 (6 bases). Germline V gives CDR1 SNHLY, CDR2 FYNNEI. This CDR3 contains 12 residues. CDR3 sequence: CASSDSGHTRYF. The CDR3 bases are TGTGCCAGCAGTGATTCGGGACACACTCGCTACTTC.

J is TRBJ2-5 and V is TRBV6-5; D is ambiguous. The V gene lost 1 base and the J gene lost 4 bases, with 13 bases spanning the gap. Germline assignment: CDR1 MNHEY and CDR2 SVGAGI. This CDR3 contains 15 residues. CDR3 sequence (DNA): TGTGCCAGCAGTTACTGGGCAGCCAGTAGAGAGACCCAGTACTTC. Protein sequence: CASSYWAASRETQYF.

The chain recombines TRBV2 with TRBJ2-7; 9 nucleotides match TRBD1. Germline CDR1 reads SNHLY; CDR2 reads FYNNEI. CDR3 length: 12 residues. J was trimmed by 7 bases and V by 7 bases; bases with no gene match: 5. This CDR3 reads CASTGTGNEQYF. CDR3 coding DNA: TGTGCCAGCACTGGGACAGGGAATGAGCAGTACTTC.

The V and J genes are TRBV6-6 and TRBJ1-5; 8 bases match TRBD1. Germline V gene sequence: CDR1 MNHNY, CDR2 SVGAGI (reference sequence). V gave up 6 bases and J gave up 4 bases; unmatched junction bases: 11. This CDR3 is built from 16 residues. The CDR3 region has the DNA TGTGCCAGCAGGAATTCTCAGGACAGGGATAATCAGCCCCAGCATTTT. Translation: CASRNSQDRDNQPQHF.

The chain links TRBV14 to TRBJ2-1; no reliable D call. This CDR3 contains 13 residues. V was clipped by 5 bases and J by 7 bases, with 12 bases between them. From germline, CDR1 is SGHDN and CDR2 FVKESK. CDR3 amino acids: CASSYRLENEQFF. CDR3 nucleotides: TGTGCCAGCAGCTATAGACTGGAAAATGAGCAGTTCTTC.

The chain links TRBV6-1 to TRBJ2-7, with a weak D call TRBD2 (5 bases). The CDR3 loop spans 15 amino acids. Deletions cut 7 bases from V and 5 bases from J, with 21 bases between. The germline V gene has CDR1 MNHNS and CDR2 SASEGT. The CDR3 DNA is TGTGCCAGCATGGTTCTACTAAGTCTCGGGAACGAGCAGTACTTC. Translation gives CASMVLLSLGNEQYF.

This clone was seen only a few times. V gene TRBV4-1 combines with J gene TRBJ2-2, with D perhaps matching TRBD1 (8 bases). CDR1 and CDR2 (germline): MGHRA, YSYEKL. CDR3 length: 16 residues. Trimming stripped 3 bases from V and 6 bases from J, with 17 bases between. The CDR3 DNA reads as TGCGCCAGCAGCCACGCGGACAGGGACTATCCCGGGGAGCTGTTTTTT. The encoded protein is CASSHADRDYPGELFF.

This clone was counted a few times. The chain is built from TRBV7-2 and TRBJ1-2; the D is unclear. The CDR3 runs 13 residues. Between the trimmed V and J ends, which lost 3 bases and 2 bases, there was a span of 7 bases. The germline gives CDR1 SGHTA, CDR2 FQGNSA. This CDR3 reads CASSFSANYGYTF. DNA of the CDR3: TGTGCCAGCAGCTTTTCAGCGAACTATGGCTACACCTTC.

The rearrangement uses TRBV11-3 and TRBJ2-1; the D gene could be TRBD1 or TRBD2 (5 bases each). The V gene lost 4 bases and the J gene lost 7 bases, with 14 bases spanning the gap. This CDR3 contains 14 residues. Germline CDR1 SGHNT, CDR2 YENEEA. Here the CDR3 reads CASSSGTLSNEQFF. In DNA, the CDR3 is TGTGCCAGCAGCTCCGGGACCCTGTCGAATGAGCAGTTCTTC.

The CDR3 spells CASSSGVDTDTQYF. CDR3 in DNA: TGTGCCAGCAGCTCGGGAGTGGACACAGATACGCAGTATTTT. V is TRBV11-3 and J is TRBJ2-3, with a weak D call TRBD2 (6 bases). V lost 4 bases and J 2 bases, leaving 10 bases between the germline ends. The CDR3 runs 14 residues. The germline gives CDR1 SGHNT, CDR2 YENEEA.

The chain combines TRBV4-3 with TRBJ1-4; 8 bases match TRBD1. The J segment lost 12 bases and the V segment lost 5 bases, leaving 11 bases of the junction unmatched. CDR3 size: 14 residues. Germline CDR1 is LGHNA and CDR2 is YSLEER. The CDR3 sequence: CASSTQGEAGELFF. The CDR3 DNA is TGCGCCAGCAGCACACAGGGGGAGGCCGGGGAACTGTTTTTT.